One and the same sample provided the 19 T cell receptor beta chains below, sequenced in a study of neurological immune-mediated disorders. TCRdb recomputed calls from the 5' RACE reads with MiXCR, one row per CDR3 protein. The sample records roughly 50,000 distinct CDR3 sequences, about 13% being singletons. Specimen: PBMCs. These receptors originate from a woman aged 60 to 75 with HTLV-1-associated myelopathy (HAM/TSP).

Ten or more counts support this clonotype. The chain has TRBV20-1 and TRBJ2-1, with D perhaps matching TRBD1 or TRBD2 (6 bases each). Germline V CDR1 and CDR2: DFQATT, SNEGSKA (reference sequence). Trimming shortened V by 0 bases and J by 12 bases, and 18 bases separated the two germline ends. The CDR3 is 14 amino acids. CDR3 amino acids: CSARDRRGADMQFF. The CDR3 DNA sequence: TGCAGTGCTAGAGATCGAAGGGGGGCAGACATGCAGTTCTTC.

This clonotype was seen at least ten times. J is TRBJ1-1 and V is TRBV3-1, with D unresolved. V lost 1 base, J lost 0 bases, and 3 bases lay in between. Germline V gene sequence: CDR1 LGHDT, CDR2 YNNKEL (reference sequence). The CDR3 totals 13 residues. The CDR3 DNA is TGTGCCAGCAGCCAAGCTATGAACACTGAAGCTTTCTTT. Translated: CASSQAMNTEAFF.

This clonotype was observed at least ten times. This rearrangement joins TRBV7-8 to TRBJ2-5, with 7 bases identical to TRBD2. This CDR3 spans 17 amino acids. V lost 5 bases and J lost 1; bases outside the gene matches: 13. The V gene's germline CDR1 is SGHVS and CDR2 FQNEAQ. The CDR3 loop is CASSTQFRLAVQETQYF. The CDR3 DNA reads as TGTGCCAGCAGCACACAATTTAGGCTAGCGGTCCAAGAGACCCAGTACTTC.

V is TRBV11-2 and J is TRBJ1-4; no firm D call. This CDR3 spans 13 amino acids. Germline V gene data show CDR1 as SGHAT and CDR2 as FQNNGV. V was clipped by 10 bases and J by 8 bases, with 17 bases between them. The CDR3 loop reads CANSSQAVEKLFF. CDR3 coding DNA: TGTGCCAACAGTTCACAAGCGGTCGAAAAACTGTTTTTT.

In its sample, this clonotype was seen many times. V and J are TRBV7-2 and TRBJ2-7; 9 bases map to TRBD2. CDR1 and CDR2 (germline): SGHTA, FQGNSA. Trimming cost V 6 bases and J 1 base; bases outside gene matches: 7. The CDR3 totals 15 residues. The CDR3 region has the DNA TGTGCCAGCAGTTTTTTAGGACTAGCGTCCTACGAGCAGTACTTC. Protein sequence: CASSFLGLASYEQYF. The full variable domain, completed using reference TRBV7-2 and TRBJ2-7, is GAGVSQSPSNKVTEKGKDVELRCDPISGHTALYWYRQSLGQGLEFLIYFQGNSAPDKSGLPSDRFSAERTGGSVSTLTIQRTQQEDSAVYLCASSFLGLASYEQYFGPGTRLTVT.

Comments on this clonotype: This may arise from a read error, as a much more abundant clone is one base away. The chain joins TRBV6-5 to TRBJ1-2, with a tentative D call TRBD1 (5 bases). Germline V lookup: CDR1 MNHEY, CDR2 SVGAGI. Trimming stripped 0 bases from V and 7 bases from J, with 12 bases between. CDR3 length: 14 residues. The DNA of the CDR3 is TGTGCCAGCAGTTACTCAGGGGCCGCTAGTGGCTACACCTTC. This codes for CASSYSGAASGYTF.

Many counts were recorded for this clonotype. The V gene is TRBV27, the J gene TRBJ2-7, with TRBD2 identical over 7 bases. The V segment lost 3 bases and the J segment 0 bases; nucleotides outside the gene matches: 5. CDR1 is MNHEY, CDR2 SMNVEV, per germline (reference sequence). CDR3 length: 15 amino acids. The CDR3 region has the DNA TGTGCCAGCAGTTTTGTAGCGGGTTACTCCTACGAGCAGTACTTC. As protein: CASSFVAGYSYEQYF.

This clonotype was detected many times. This chain links TRBV27 with TRBJ2-7, with D maybe TRBD1 (6 bases). Trimming took off 3 bases at V and 2 bases at J, with 8 bases between the two ends. Germline CDR1 is MNHEY and CDR2 is SMNVEV (reference sequence). The CDR3 loop spans 13 amino acids. CDR3 loop: CASSFQGTYEQYF. Written as DNA, the CDR3 is TGTGCCAGCAGTTTCCAGGGGACCTACGAGCAGTACTTC.

This clonotype was observed at least ten times. The CDR3 nucleotides read TGTGCCAGCAACCAGGCGGGAGGAAGGACAGATACGCAGTATTTT. Protein: CASNQAGGRTDTQYF. The chain carries TRBV7-6 and TRBJ2-3; TRBD2 agrees at 8 bases. Trimming took 7 bases from V and 3 from J; bases not matched to a gene: 9. The CDR3 has 15 amino acids. CDR1 is SGHVS and CDR2 is FNYEAQ in the germline V gene.

This clonotype was observed many times. This chain connects TRBV6-5 to TRBJ2-1; D is unclear. The CDR3 sequence is 13 residues long. V lost 7 bases and J 6 bases, leaving 13 bases between the germline ends. CDR1 is MNHEY and CDR2 is SVGAGI in the germline V gene. The CDR3 loop reads CASTSRIFNEQFF. CDR3 DNA sequence: TGTGCCAGCACCTCCAGGATCTTCAATGAGCAGTTCTTC.

This clonotype was seen a few times. The chain links TRBV5-1 to TRBJ2-1; D possibly corresponds to TRBD2 (6 bases). Germline CDR1 reads SGHRS; CDR2 reads YFSETQ. The CDR3 runs to 17 residues. The V end lost 0 bases, the J end lost 0 bases, and 13 bases lay between the germline ends. The CDR3 DNA reads as TGCGCCAGCAGCTTGGATCCGGGGGTAAGCTCCTACAATGAGCAGTTCTTC. It codes for CASSLDPGVSSYNEQFF.

The sample holds many counts of this clonotype. The chain employs TRBV7-2 and TRBJ2-5; D is possibly TRBD1 (6 bases). Germline V CDR1 and CDR2: SGHTA, FQGNSA. CDR3 length: 15 amino acids. V was shortened by 5 bases and J by 4 bases, with 17 bases between the two germline ends. CDR3 DNA: TGTGCCAGCAGCATACCACACAGGGCCCCAGAGACCCAGTACTTC. Encoded protein: CASSIPHRAPETQYF.

This chain joins TRBV18 and TRBJ1-5, with 9 nucleotides matching TRBD1. V lost 5 bases, J lost 9 bases, and 5 bases stayed unmatched. Germline values: CDR1 KGHSH, CDR2 LQKENI. CDR3 length: 13 residues. CDR3 nucleotides: TGTGCCAGCTCATGGGACAGGGCAGGGCCCCAGCATTTT. Translating it yields CASSWDRAGPQHF.

This clonotype was observed a few times. J is TRBJ2-1 and V is TRBV20-1; 9 bases align to TRBD2. This CDR3 has 12 residues. Germline V lookup: CDR1 DFQATT, CDR2 SNEGSKA (reference sequence). CDR3 sequence reads: CSRSGRSNEQFF. In nucleotides, the CDR3 is TGCAGCCGTAGCGGGAGAAGCAATGAGCAGTTCTTC.

The chain employs TRBV4-2 and TRBJ1-2, with D possibly matching TRBD1 (6 bases). The germline V and J ends were trimmed by 4 bases and 0 bases, with 15 bases remaining between them. This CDR3 comprises 16 residues. CDR1 is LGHNA, CDR2 YNFKEQ, per germline. The CDR3 loop is CASSPARNRANYGYTF. The CDR3 DNA reads TGTGCCAGCAGCCCTGCGAGGAACAGGGCTAACTATGGCTACACCTTC.

This clonotype was seen many times. The chain uses TRBV20-1 and TRBJ1-4; TRBD1 might be the D (6 bases). This CDR3 is built from 11 residues. Between the trimmed V and J ends, which lost 4 bases and 8 bases, there was a span of 8 bases. In germline, CDR1 is DFQATT, CDR2 SNEGSKA (reference sequence). The CDR3 sequence: CSAITGEKLFF. The CDR3 DNA is TGCAGTGCTATCACAGGGGAAAAACTGTTTTTT.

This clonotype was seen at least ten times. The V call is TRBV18, the J call TRBJ2-3, with TRBD1 matching over 11 bases. This CDR3 contains 15 residues. Germline-derived CDR1 and CDR2 are KGHSH and LQKENI. J lost 5 bases, V lost 3 bases, and 4 bases had no gene match. The DNA of the CDR3 is TGTGCCAGCTCACCTGGACAGGGGGCGTTAGATACGCAGTATTTT. It yields the protein CASSPGQGALDTQYF.

This clonotype occurred many times. The chain carries TRBV5-4 and TRBJ2-5, with 7 positions matching TRBD2. Germline CDR1 and CDR2: SGHNT and YYREEE (reference sequence). The CDR3 consists of 13 residues. V was clipped by 4 bases and J by 3 bases; unmatched bases: 3. The CDR3 reads CASSSGTEETQYF. The CDR3 nucleotides read TGTGCCAGCAGCAGCGGGACGGAAGAGACCCAGTACTTC.

This clonotype was recorded many times. The CDR3 region has the DNA TGTGCCAGCAGCTTATCAGGGAAAGGCTACACCTTC. It codes for CASSLSGKGYTF. The V and J genes are TRBV7-9 and TRBJ1-2; possible D gene TRBD1, 5 bases. Germline V gene lookup returns CDR1 SEHNR and CDR2 FQNEAQ (reference sequence). Between the trimmed V and J ends, which lost 2 bases and 8 bases, there was a span of 9 bases. The CDR3 contains 12 residues.